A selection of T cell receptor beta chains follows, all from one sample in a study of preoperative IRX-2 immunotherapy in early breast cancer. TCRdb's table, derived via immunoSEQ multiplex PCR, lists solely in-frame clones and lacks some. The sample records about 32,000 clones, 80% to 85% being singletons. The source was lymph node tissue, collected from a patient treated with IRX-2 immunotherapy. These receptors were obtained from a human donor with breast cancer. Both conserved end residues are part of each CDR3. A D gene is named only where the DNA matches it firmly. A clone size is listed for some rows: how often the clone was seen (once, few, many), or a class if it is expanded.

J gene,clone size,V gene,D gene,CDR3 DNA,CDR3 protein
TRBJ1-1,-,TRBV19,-,TGTGCCAGTAGTTGGGGCCGGGGCGGACGTATCACTGAAGCTTTCTTT,CASSWGRGGRITEAFF
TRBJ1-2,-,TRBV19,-,TGTGCCAGTAATTCGGGAAGGGACGATGGGTTTGGAGGCTACACCTTC,CASNSGRDDGFGGYTF
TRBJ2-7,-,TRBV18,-,TGTGCCAGCTCACCCGGCGCAGACCCTTACGAGCAGTACTTC,CASSPGADPYEQYF
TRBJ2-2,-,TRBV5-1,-,TGCGCCAGCAGCTTGGCCGTTGGGGGGCTCCGGATCGCCGGGGAGCTGTTTTTT,CASSLAVGGLRIAGELFF
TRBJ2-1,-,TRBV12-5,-,TGTGCTAGTGGTTTGTTACCCGGGACTCATGGTGAGCAGTTCTTC,CASGLLPGTHGEQFF
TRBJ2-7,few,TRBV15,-,TGTGCCACCAGCAGAGGTGGAAACCCCTACGAGCAGTACTTC,CATSRGGNPYEQYF
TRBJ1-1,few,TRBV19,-,TGTGCCAGTACCTCTCTCGGTAGGACTGAAGCTTTCTTT,CASTSLGRTEAFF
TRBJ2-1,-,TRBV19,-,TGTGCCAGTAGTATGAGGGGCGGCTCCTACAATGAGCAGTTCTTC,CASSMRGGSYNEQFF
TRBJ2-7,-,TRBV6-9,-,TGTGCCAGCAGCCCGTCGGGGAGCAGATCCTACGAGCAGTACTTC,CASSPSGSRSYEQYF
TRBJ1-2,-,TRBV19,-,TGTGCCAGTGCACCTCGGGGGCTCGCCCGAAATAACTATGGCTACACCTTC,CASAPRGLARNNYGYTF
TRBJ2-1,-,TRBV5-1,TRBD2,TGCGCCAGCAGCCTCCCGGGGACTAGCGGGAGGGGGGATGAGCAGTTCTTC,CASSLPGTSGRGDEQFF
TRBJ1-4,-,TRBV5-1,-,TGCGCCAGCAGCCAAGGGCAGCGACGGGCAACTAATGAAAAACTGTTTTTT,CASSQGQRRATNEKLFF
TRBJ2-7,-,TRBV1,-,TGCGCCAGCAGCCAAGGAGGGACTAGCGGGAGTAGGGCCTACGAGCAGTACTTC,CASSQGGTSGSRAYEQYF
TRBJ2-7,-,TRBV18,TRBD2,TGTGCCAGCTCACCAAGGCGGGAGACCTCGGGGGAGCAGTACTTC,CASSPRRETSGEQYF
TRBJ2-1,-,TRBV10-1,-,TGCGCCAGCAGTGAGCTCGCCGACAGGAGCTCCTACAATGAGCAGTTCTTC,CASSELADRSSYNEQFF
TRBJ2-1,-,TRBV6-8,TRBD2,TGTGCCAGCAGTTCCGGGACTAGCGTATACAATGAGCAGTTCTTC,CASSSGTSVYNEQFF
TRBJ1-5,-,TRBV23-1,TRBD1,TGCGCCAGCAGTCCGGGAAACAGGGGATGGGTGGCCCAGCATTTT,CASSPGNRGWVAQHF
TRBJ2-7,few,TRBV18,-,TGTGCCACCCGACCCACGCTTAGCTCCTACGAGCAGTACTTC,CATRPTLSSYEQYF
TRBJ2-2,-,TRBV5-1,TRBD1,TGCGCCAGCAGCTTGATTGGACAGGGCCCCGGGGAGCTGTTTTTT,CASSLIGQGPGELFF
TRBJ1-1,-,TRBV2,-,TGTGCCAGCACTTATCAAACAGGGAACACTGAAGCTTTCTTT,CASTYQTGNTEAFF
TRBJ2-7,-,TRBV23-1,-,TGCGCCAGCAGCTTGCAGGGCCCCTACGAGCAGTACTTC,CASSLQGPYEQYF
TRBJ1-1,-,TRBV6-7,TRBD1,TGTGCCAGCAGCGTTTCCGGGACAGGGTCTACCGAAGCTTTCTTT,CASSVSGTGSTEAFF
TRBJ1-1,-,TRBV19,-,TGTGCCAGTAGCATCGAATGGACGGCCTTGGACACTGAAGCTTTCTTT,CASSIEWTALDTEAFF
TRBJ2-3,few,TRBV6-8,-,TGTGCCAGCAGGAGGGATGGCACAGATACGCAGTATTTT,CASRRDGTDTQYF
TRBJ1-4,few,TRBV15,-,TGTGCCACCAGCAGAGTAGGCGGGCCAAACGAAAAACTGTTTTTT,CATSRVGGPNEKLFF
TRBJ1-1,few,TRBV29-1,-,TGCAGCACACGCCGAGGGCCCGTGGGGACTGAAGCTTTCTTT,CSTRRGPVGTEAFF
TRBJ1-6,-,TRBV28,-,TGTGCCAGCAGTTTGTCAACGGGTTGGTCACCCCTCCACTTT,CASSLSTGWSPLHF
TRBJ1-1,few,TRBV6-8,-,TGTGCCAGCAGTTACGATGGTCCTGAAGCTTTCTTT,CASSYDGPEAFF
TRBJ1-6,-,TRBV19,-,TGTGCCAGTAGTTCCCGGGACTCCTATAATTCACCCCTCCACTTT,CASSSRDSYNSPLHF
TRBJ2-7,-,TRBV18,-,TGTGCCAGCTCACCTCCTGGTCTCTCCTACGAGCAGTACTTC,CASSPPGLSYEQYF
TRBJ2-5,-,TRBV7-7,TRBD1,TGTGCCAGCAGCTTAGCGACAGGGGTCGAGACCCAGTACTTC,CASSLATGVETQYF
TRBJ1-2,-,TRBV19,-,TGTGCCAGTAGTACAACCCTCGATTTGTCAGGCTATGGCTACACCTTC,CASSTTLDLSGYGYTF
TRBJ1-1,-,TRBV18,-,TGTGCCAGCTCACCTGGACAGACTGAAGCTTTCTTT,CASSPGQTEAFF
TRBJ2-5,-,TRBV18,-,TGTGCCAGCTCACGAAACAGGGTCCAAGAGACCCAGTACTTC,CASSRNRVQETQYF
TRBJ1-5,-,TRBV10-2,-,TGCGCCAGCAGTGGGATAACAGGGTCCCAGCCCCAGCATTTT,CASSGITGSQPQHF
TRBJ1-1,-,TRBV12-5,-,TGTGCCAGCACCCACTCTTATAACACTGAAGCTTTCTTT,CASTHSYNTEAFF
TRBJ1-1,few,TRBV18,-,TGTGCCAGCATCCCTAATGAGGGGGACACTGAAGCTTTCTTT,CASIPNEGDTEAFF
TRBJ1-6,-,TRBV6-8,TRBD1,TGTGCCAGCAGTCGACAGGGCCAGACACCCCTCCACTTT,CASSRQGQTPLHF
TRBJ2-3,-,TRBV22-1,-,TGTGCCAGCAGTTACCCGGCCAATCAAGATACGCAGTATTTT,CASSYPANQDTQYF
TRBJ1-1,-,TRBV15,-,TGTGCCACCAGCAGGAGGCCCGGGGTGAACACTGAAGCTTTCTTT,CATSRRPGVNTEAFF
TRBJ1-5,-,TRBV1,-,TGCGCCAGCAGCCAAGAGGACGGGGACTATAGCAATCAGCCCCAGCATTTT,CASSQEDGDYSNQPQHF
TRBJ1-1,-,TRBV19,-,TGTGCCAGTAGTAGGGGTACTGAAGCTTTCTTT,CASSRGTEAFF
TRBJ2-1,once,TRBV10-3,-,TGTGCCATCAGTGAGTCGGGCGGGGTCGTTTATGAGCAGTTCTTC,CAISESGGVVYEQFF
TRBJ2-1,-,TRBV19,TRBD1,TGTGCCAGTAGTGCCTCCGGGGGTTGGACAGGGGCCTACAATGAGCAGTTCTTC,CASSASGGWTGAYNEQFF
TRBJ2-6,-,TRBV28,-,TGTGCCAGCTCCCCCGGGGCCAACGTCCTGACTTTC,CASSPGANVLTF
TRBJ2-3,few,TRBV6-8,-,TGTGCCAGCAGGCTCCAATATTTCACAGATACGCAGTATTTT,CASRLQYFTDTQYF
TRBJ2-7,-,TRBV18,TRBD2,TGTGCCAGCTCGCCTACTAGCGACTACGAGCAGTACTTC,CASSPTSDYEQYF
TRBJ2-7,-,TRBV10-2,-,TGCGCCAGCACCAAGGGTGGCTACGAGCAGTACTTC,CASTKGGYEQYF
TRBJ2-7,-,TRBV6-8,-,TGTGCCAGCAGTGCACCTCCTGGGGGGGGCCTCGATTACGAGCAGTACTTC,CASSAPPGGGLDYEQYF
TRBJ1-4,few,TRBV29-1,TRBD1,TGCAGCGGCCTCGGGACAGGAATAGAAAAACTGTTTTTT,CSGLGTGIEKLFF
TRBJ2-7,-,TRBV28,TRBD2,TGTGCCAGCAGTTTATGGGCGAGCGGGGGCCTGTCCTACGAGCAGTACTTC,CASSLWASGGLSYEQYF
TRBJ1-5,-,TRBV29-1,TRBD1,TGCAGCGTAACGACAGGGGGCGCCTACCAGCCCCAGCATTTT,CSVTTGGAYQPQHF
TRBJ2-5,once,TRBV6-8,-,TGTGCCAGCAGTTACCCCCCTTGGGTAGCGGAGCACTTCCAAGAGACCCAGTACTTC,CASSYPPWVAEHFQETQYF